This T cell receptor beta chain was retrieved from a study of T-cell reconstitution after alpha-beta-depleted transplantation in children (dated by TCRdb to the mid-2010s). Background on the whole study: T-cell immune reconstitution after TCRalphabeta/CD19-depleted allogeneic hematopoietic cell transplantation in children was quantitatively tracked in the study by means of TCR repertoire profiling.

Library creation used PCR. TCRdb shows the sequencer as Illumina HiSeq 2500. TCR libraries were prepared with molecular barcoding, using unique molecular identifiers to normalize TCRbeta repertoire quantification. In-frame beta chains were kept once TCRdb had trimmed the public reads at Q25 with fastp and called clones with MiXCR. For every CDR3 protein sequence, its rows merge into one entry that carries the most common genes and DNA. The sample has hundreds of thousands of distinct CDR3 sequences on record, over 9.5% of them singletons. Less than 5% of the sample is held by the ten biggest clonotypes. This clonotype appeared many times. Its antigen is still unknown. Base qualities are missing; no much larger clone stands one base away. V was cut back by 0 bases and J by 3 bases, leaving a gap of 17 bases between them. The CDR3 holds 17 amino acids from the cysteine to the phenylalanine. This entry keeps only the CDR3 DNA: 51 bases, framed from base 1. The germline V gene gives CDR1 as SGHDN and CDR2 as FVKESK.

The sequence links TRBV14 to TRBJ1-1; a tentative D call is TRBD1 (5 bases match). This receptor was obtained from a human donor who donated a stem cell graft to a child with acute myeloid leukemia. Specimen: PBMCs from the stem cell graft donor, collected from the stem cell graft. DNA sequence: TGTGCCAGCAGCCAAGACATCCATTTGGGGGATGACACTGAAGCTTTCTTT. The resulting protein is CASSQDIHLGDDTEAFF.